The present TCR beta chain was sequenced within a study of T cells after yellow fever vaccination. Study-level points and caveats: Booster samples showed a return of most primary-vaccination clones (around 96% CD4, roughly 85% CD8).

This clonotype has a handful of counts. Its matching antigen is unknown. Germline CDR1 is SGDLS and CDR2 is YYNGEE. CDR3 length: 15 residues. V was cut by 2 bases and J by 4 bases, with 12 bases left in between. One entry per CDR3 protein results from TCRdb running MiXCR on the 5' RACE reads. The table records roughly 120,000 distinct CDR3 sequences, more than 6% of them present only once. The clonotype comes from a man aged 18 to 35 who received the YFV17D yellow fever vaccine. The chain carries TRBV9 and TRBJ2-2, with unresolved D. The sample was CD4+ T cells sorted from PBMCs, taken around 10 days after the first yellow fever vaccination. The CDR3 coding sequence is TGTGCCAGCAGCGTTTACCCTTCGGGCACCGGGGAGCTGTTTTTT. It translates to CASSVYPSGTGELFF.